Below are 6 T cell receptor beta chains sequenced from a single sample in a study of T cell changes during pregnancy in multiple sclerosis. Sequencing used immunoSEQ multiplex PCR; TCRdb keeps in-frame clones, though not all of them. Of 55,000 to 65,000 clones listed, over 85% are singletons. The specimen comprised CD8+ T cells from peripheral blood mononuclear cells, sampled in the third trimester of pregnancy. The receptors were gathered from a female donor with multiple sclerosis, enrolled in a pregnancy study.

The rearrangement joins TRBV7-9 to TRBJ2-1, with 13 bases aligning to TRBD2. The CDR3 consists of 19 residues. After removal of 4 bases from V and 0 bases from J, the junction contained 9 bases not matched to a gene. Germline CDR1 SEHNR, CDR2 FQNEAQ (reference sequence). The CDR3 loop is CASSSGLAGVFSSYNEQFF. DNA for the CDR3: TGTGCCAGCAGCTCCGGACTAGCGGGGGTATTTAGCTCCTACAATGAGCAGTTCTTC. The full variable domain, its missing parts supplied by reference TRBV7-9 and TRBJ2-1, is DTGVSQNPRHKITKRGQNVTFRCDPISEHNRLYWYRQTLGQGPEFLTYFQNEAQLEKSRLLSDRFSAERPKGSFSTLEIQRTEQGDSAMYLCASSSGLAGVFSSYNEQFFGPGTRLTVL.

CDR3 sequence (DNA): TGTGCCTGGATCGCCGGAGGGGGGGGTGGCTACACCTTC. It translates to CAWIAGGGGGYTF. This chain joins TRBV30 and TRBJ1-2; D possibly corresponds to TRBD1 (6 bases). CDR1 GTSNPN and CDR2 SVGIG come from the germline V gene (reference sequence). The CDR3 contains 13 residues. V was pared by 4 bases and J by 7 bases, with 16 bases between. Together with reference TRBV30 and TRBJ1-2, the CDR3 gives the full variable domain: SQTIHQWPATLVQPVGSPLSLECTVEGTSNPNLYWYRQAAGRGLQLLFYSVGIGQISSEVPQNLSASRPQDRQFILSSKKLLLSDSGFYLCAWIAGGGGGYTFGSGTRLTVV.

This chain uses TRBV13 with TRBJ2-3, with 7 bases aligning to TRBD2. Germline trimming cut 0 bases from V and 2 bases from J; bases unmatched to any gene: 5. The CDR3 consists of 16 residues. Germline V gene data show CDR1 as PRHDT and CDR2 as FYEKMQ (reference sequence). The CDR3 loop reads CASSLGLAYATDTQYF. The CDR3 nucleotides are TGTGCCAGCAGCTTAGGACTAGCGTACGCCACAGATACGCAGTATTTT.

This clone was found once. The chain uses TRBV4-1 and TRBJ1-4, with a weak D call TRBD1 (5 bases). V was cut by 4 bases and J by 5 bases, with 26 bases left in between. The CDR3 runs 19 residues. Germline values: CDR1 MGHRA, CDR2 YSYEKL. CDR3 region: CASSLSVVRGGARNEKLFF. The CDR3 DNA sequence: TGCGCCAGCAGCCTAAGCGTTGTGAGGGGAGGAGCAAGGAATGAAAAACTGTTTTTT.

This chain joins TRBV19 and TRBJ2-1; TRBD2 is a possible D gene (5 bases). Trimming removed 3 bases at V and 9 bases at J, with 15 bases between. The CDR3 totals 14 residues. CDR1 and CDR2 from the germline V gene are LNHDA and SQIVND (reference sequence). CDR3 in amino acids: CASSITTGGFEQFF. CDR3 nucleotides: TGTGCCAGTAGTATCACGACGGGCGGGTTTGAGCAGTTCTTC.

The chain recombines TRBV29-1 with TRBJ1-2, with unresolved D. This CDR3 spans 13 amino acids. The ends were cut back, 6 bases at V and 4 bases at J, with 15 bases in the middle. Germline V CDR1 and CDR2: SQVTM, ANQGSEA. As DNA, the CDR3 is TGCAGCGTGCCCCAACCGCGTAGCTATGGCTACACCTTC. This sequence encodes CSVPQPRSYGYTF.